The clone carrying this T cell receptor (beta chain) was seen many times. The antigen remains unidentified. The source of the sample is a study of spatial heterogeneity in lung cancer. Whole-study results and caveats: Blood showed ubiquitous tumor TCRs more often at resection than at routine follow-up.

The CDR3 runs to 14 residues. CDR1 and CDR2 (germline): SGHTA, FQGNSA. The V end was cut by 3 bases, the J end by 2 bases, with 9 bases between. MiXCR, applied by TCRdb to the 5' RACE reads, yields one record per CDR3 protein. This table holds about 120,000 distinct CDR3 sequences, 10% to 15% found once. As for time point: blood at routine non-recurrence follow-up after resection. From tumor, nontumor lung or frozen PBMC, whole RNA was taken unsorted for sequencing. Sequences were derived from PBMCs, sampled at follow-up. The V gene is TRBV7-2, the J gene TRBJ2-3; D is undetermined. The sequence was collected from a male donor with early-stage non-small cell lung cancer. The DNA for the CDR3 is TGTGCCAGCAGCTTGGAGTGGTTCACAGATACGCAGTATTTT. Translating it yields CASSLEWFTDTQYF. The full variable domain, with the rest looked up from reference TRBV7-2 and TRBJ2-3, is GAGVSQSPSNKVTEKGKDVELRCDPISGHTALYWYRQSLGQGLEFLIYFQGNSAPDKSGLPSDRFSAERTGGSVSTLTIQRTQQEDSAVYLCASSLEWFTDTQYFGPGTRLTVL.